This T cell receptor beta chain came from a study of blood T cell repertoires in COVID-19. This clone was counted a few times. The germline V gene encodes CDR1 MNHEY and CDR2 SVGAGI. CDR3 size: 15 residues. Unmatched junction bases numbered 9, after V lost 6 bases and J lost 2 bases. Sequencing was performed with immunoSEQ multiplex PCR; in TCRdb, only in-frame clones are kept and a portion is missing. The data hold 130,000 to 150,000 clones, with roughly 80% observed a single time. Sample: peripheral blood. This sequence originates from a woman aged 70 to 79 with COVID-19, enrolled during active disease. The chain employs TRBV6-5 and TRBJ1-2, with 7 bases matching TRBD1. CDR3 sequence (DNA): TGTGCCAGCAGCCCACAGGGGATTGTCAACTATGGCTACACCTTC. This sequence encodes CASSPQGIVNYGYTF.